A single sample gave rise to the 18 T cell receptor beta chains below, sequenced in a study of chemoradiotherapy in HPV16-positive cancers. The method was immunoSEQ multiplex PCR; TCRdb's version includes in-frame clones alone and lacks a portion of them. The data show fewer than 40,000 clones, roughly 77% seen once. The sequencing used blood, collected from a patient who underwent chemoradiotherapy. The origin of the receptors is a human donor with HPV-associated anogenital cancer.

This clone was counted only a few times. The chain links TRBV27 to TRBJ1-2, with 8 bases fitting TRBD1. The CDR3 contains 15 residues. With V trimmed by 2 bases and J by 4 bases, 6 bases remained unmatched. Germline V gene sequence: CDR1 MNHEY, CDR2 SMNVEV (reference sequence). The CDR3 coding sequence is TGTGCCAGCAGTTTAAGCAGGGGGCAAGTCTATGGCTACACCTTC. Residues: CASSLSRGQVYGYTF.

V usage is TRBV5-6 and J usage is TRBJ1-6; 7 bases align to TRBD1. Germline assignment: CDR1 SGHDT and CDR2 YYEEEE. The CDR3 runs to 16 residues. V shed 4 bases and J 6 bases; nucleotides not matched to a gene: 10. CDR3 sequence: CASSEQPGQSNSPLHF. In DNA form, the CDR3 reads TGTGCCAGCAGCGAACAACCGGGACAGAGTAATTCACCCCTCCACTTT.

This clone appeared a few times. The chain links TRBV11-3 to TRBJ2-5, with no clear D. The CDR3 is made up of 12 amino acids. In germline, CDR1 is SGHNT, CDR2 YENEEA. V dropped 3 bases and J dropped 5 bases, with 7 bases sitting between them. The CDR3 bases are TGTGCCAGCAGCTTGGATGGGGAGACCCAGTACTTC. Its protein is CASSLDGETQYF. The complete variable domain, with remaining parts taken from reference TRBV11-3 and TRBJ2-5, reads EAGVVQSPRYKIIEKKQPVAFWCNPISGHNTLYWYLQNLGQGPELLIRYENEEAVDDSQLPKDRFSAERLKGVDSTLKIQPAELGDSAVYLCASSLDGETQYFGPGTRLLVL.

A few counts support this clone. The chain is built from TRBV6-5 and TRBJ1-2; the D gene is possibly TRBD1 (5 bases). Germline V CDR1 and CDR2: MNHEY, SVGAGI. The CDR3 is 12 residues long. V was clipped by 7 bases and J by 8 bases, with 14 bases between them. The DNA for the CDR3 is TGTGCCAGCACCAAGGGGACGGAGGGCTACACCTTC. Its protein is CASTKGTEGYTF.

J is TRBJ2-5 and V is TRBV7-2; tentatively, D is TRBD1 (5 bases). Germline CDR1 is SGHTA and CDR2 is FQGNSA. CDR3 size: 15 residues. V lost 0 bases, J lost 1 base, and 9 bases lay in between. The CDR3 nucleotides are TGTGCCAGCAGCTTAGCCGCAGGGCCCCAAGAGACCCAGTACTTC. Its translation: CASSLAAGPQETQYF.

The chain uses TRBV18 and TRBJ1-1; D not certain. This CDR3 contains 13 residues. The germline gives CDR1 KGHSH, CDR2 LQKENI. The V end lost 3 bases, the J end lost 4 bases, and 9 bases lay between the germline ends. The DNA for the CDR3 is TGTGCCAGCTCACCCCGGACGGGCACTGAAGCTTTCTTT. It is translated as CASSPRTGTEAFF.

J is TRBJ2-3 and V is TRBV5-1, with TRBD2 matching over 12 bases. The junction had 4 bases not matched to a gene; V was cut back by 0 bases and J by 5 bases. CDR1 SGHRS and CDR2 YFSETQ come from the germline V gene. The length of the CDR3 is 16 residues. The CDR3 loop reads CASSLAPSGGEDTQYF. The CDR3 coding sequence is TGCGCCAGCAGCTTGGCCCCTAGCGGGGGGGAAGATACGCAGTATTTT. Full variable domain (remainder filled in from reference TRBV5-1 and TRBJ2-3): KAGVTQTPRYLIKTRGQQVTLSCSPISGHRSVSWYQQTPGQGLQFLFEYFSETQRNKGNFPGRFSGRQFSNSRSEMNVSTLELGDSALYLCASSLAPSGGEDTQYFGPGTRLTVL.

This clone has just one count. V is TRBV5-3 and J is TRBJ1-1, with TRBD1 matching 10 bases. TRBV5-3 is known as an ORF, though its function is uncertain. The CDR3 length is 14 residues. Trimming took 9 bases from V and 4 from J; bases not matched to a gene: 9. The DNA for the CDR3 is TGTGCCACCTGGACAGGGGGGGACGGCACTGAAGCTTTCTTT. It translates to CATWTGGDGTEAFF.

This clone was detected only once. CDR3 coding DNA: TGTGCCAGCAGTTTTATTAGACTAGCGGGGGAGCAAGAGACCCAGTACTTC. Its protein is CASSFIRLAGEQETQYF. The chain carries TRBV28 and TRBJ2-5; 12 nucleotides line up with TRBD2. V was pared by 3 bases and J by 2 bases, with 7 bases of the junction left unmatched. The CDR3 loop spans 17 amino acids. Germline V lookup: CDR1 MDHEN, CDR2 SYDVKM.

The chain recombines TRBV18 with TRBJ1-1; TRBD1 matches at 11 bases. Germline V lookup: CDR1 KGHSH, CDR2 LQKENI. The CDR3 runs to 14 residues. Unmatched junction bases numbered 6, after V lost 0 bases and J lost 12 bases. The CDR3 DNA sequence: TGTGCCAGCTCACCACCCGCGGACAGGGGGCAAACTTTCTTT. Translated: CASSPPADRGQTFF.

This chain connects TRBV28 to TRBJ1-2, with D perhaps matching TRBD1 (6 bases). The CDR3 sequence is 12 residues long. Germline V gives CDR1 MDHEN, CDR2 SYDVKM. Trimming stripped 7 bases from V and 8 bases from J, with 14 bases between. The CDR3 nucleotides read TGTGCCAGCAACAGGGCTGGGCAGGGCTACACCTTC. Translating it yields CASNRAGQGYTF.

This clone has only one observation. The V call is TRBV27, the J call TRBJ2-7; D call uncertain. The germline V and J ends were trimmed by 6 bases and 5 bases, with 17 bases remaining between them. CDR3 length: 14 residues. CDR1 and CDR2 (germline): MNHEY, SMNVEV (reference sequence). The CDR3 bases are TGTGCCAGCAGGACCGCGGCGGTTACCAACGAGCAGTACTTC. This codes for CASRTAAVTNEQYF.

The genes are TRBV10-3 and TRBJ2-5; D remains unclear. The CDR3 runs to 15 residues. The V gene lost 3 bases and the J gene lost 0 bases, with 11 bases spanning the gap. From germline, CDR1 is ENHRY and CDR2 SYGVKD. The CDR3 nucleotides read TGTGCCATCAGTGATGGCCAGCCCTACCAAGAGACCCAGTACTTC. Translation gives CAISDGQPYQETQYF.

The CDR3 protein is CASRQEGSTDTQYF. CDR3 sequence (DNA): TGTGCCAGCAGGCAGGAGGGGAGCACAGATACGCAGTATTTT. The chain uses TRBV9 and TRBJ2-3; a weak D match, TRBD2 (6 bases). Germline loops: CDR1 SGDLS, CDR2 YYNGEE. The CDR3 extends over 14 amino acids. The V and J ends lost 5 bases and 0 bases respectively, with 10 bases between them.

J is TRBJ1-4 and V is TRBV25-1; weak D call: TRBD1 (5 bases). This CDR3 has 17 amino acids. Germline-derived CDR1 and CDR2 are MGHDK and SYGVNS. Trimming took off 4 bases at V and 3 bases at J, with 18 bases between the two ends. The CDR3 loop reads CASSVHPSGRSNEKLFF. In DNA form, the CDR3 reads TGTGCCAGCAGTGTCCACCCTTCAGGGAGGTCTAATGAAAAACTGTTTTTT.

V gene TRBV7-2 combines with J gene TRBJ2-7; the D call may be TRBD1 or TRBD2 (5 bases each). The CDR3 has 14 amino acids. The V gene lost 0 bases and the J gene lost 2 bases, with 8 bases spanning the gap. Germline loops: CDR1 SGHTA, CDR2 FQGNSA. DNA of the CDR3: TGTGCCAGCAGCTTAGCTGGGACGGCCTACGAGCAGTACTTC. This sequence encodes CASSLAGTAYEQYF.

The chain carries TRBV19 and TRBJ2-3; possible D gene TRBD1, 6 bases. The V gene's germline CDR1 is LNHDA and CDR2 SQIVND (reference sequence). The CDR3 spans 14 residues. Trimming took off 6 bases at V and 0 bases at J, with 10 bases between the two ends. The CDR3 loop reads CASSRQASTDTQYF. CDR3 DNA sequence: TGTGCCAGTAGCCGACAGGCTAGCACAGATACGCAGTATTTT.

The chain has TRBV7-3 and TRBJ2-2; D gene unclear. Looked up from germline, CDR1 is SGHTA and CDR2 is FQGTGA. The CDR3 contains 15 residues. Trimming removed 4 bases from V and 0 bases from J, with 9 bases in between. The CDR3 sequence is CASSSQATNTGELFF. As DNA, the CDR3 is TGTGCCAGCAGCTCGCAGGCCACGAACACCGGGGAGCTGTTTTTT.